The 12 T cell receptor beta chains given below trace back to one sample, sequenced in a study of control samples from healthy donors and cancer patients. Profiled with immunoSEQ multiplex PCR; TCRdb holds only in-frame clones, not every one. The profile shows fewer than 500,000 clones, around 90% of them singletons. The sample was PBMCs. These receptors were taken from a man in his forties or fifties with head and neck cancer.

To note about this clone: Other DNA variants within this sample encode the same CDR3. This chain joins TRBV30 and TRBJ2-6, with D maybe TRBD2 (6 bases). The CDR3 covers 15 residues. Trimming removed 3 bases at V and 2 bases at J, with 11 bases between. The germline CDR1 and CDR2 sequences are GTSNPN and SVGIG (reference sequence). The CDR3 coding sequence is TGTGCCTGGAGGGGTGGGGGGACTGGGGCCAACGTCCTGACTTTC. Its protein product is CAWRGGGTGANVLTF. The entire variable domain, with the rest obtained from reference TRBV30 and TRBJ2-6, is as follows: SQTIHQWPATLVQPVGSPLSLECTVEGTSNPNLYWYRQAAGRGLQLLFYSVGIGQISSEVPQNLSASRPQDRQFILSSKKLLLSDSGFYLCAWRGGGTGANVLTFGAGSRLTVL.

This chain uses TRBV11-2 with TRBJ2-7; no definite D call. The length of the CDR3 is 12 residues. The ends were cut back, 6 bases at V and 6 bases at J, with 12 bases in the middle. Germline assignment: CDR1 SGHAT and CDR2 FQNNGV. CDR3 sequence: CASSFPPGEQYF. The CDR3 DNA follows: TGTGCCAGCAGTTTCCCTCCGGGCGAGCAGTACTTC. Full variable domain (outside the CDR3, taken from reference TRBV11-2 and TRBJ2-7): EAGVAQSPRYKIIEKRQSVAFWCNPISGHATLYWYQQILGQGPKLLIQFQNNGVVDDSQLPKDRFSAERLKGVDSTLKIQPAKLEDSAVYLCASSFPPGEQYFGPGTRLTVT.

V usage is TRBV19 and J usage is TRBJ1-1; D may be TRBD1 (6 bases). Trimming removed 1 base at V and 4 bases at J, with 7 bases between. This CDR3 is 13 amino acids long. The germline CDR1 and CDR2 sequences are LNHDA and SQIVND (reference sequence). CDR3 in DNA: TGTGCCAGTAGTATAGTGGGGGCCACTGAAGCTTTCTTT. Amino acid sequence: CASSIVGATEAFF.

The chain has TRBV15 and TRBJ2-4; D may be TRBD1 or TRBD2 (5 bases each). V lost 9 bases and J 3 bases, leaving 12 bases between the germline ends. This CDR3 spans 13 amino acids. Looked up from germline, CDR1 is LNHNV and CDR2 is YYDKDF (reference sequence). The CDR3 DNA follows: TGTGCCACTACTGACAGCGGCAAAAACATTCAGTACTTC. Translated, it gives CATTDSGKNIQYF.

The gene calls are TRBV30 and TRBJ2-3; D might be TRBD2 (6 bases). Trimming shortened V by 2 bases and J by 4 bases, and 19 bases separated the two germline ends. Looked up from germline, CDR1 is GTSNPN and CDR2 is SVGIG (reference sequence). This CDR3 comprises 16 residues. The chain's CDR3 is CAWSPIWASEADTQYF. The CDR3 nucleotides read TGTGCCTGGAGTCCAATTTGGGCTAGCGAGGCAGATACGCAGTATTTT.

The chain employs TRBV30 and TRBJ2-1, with 8 bases aligning to TRBD2. The CDR3 is made up of 14 amino acids. Per the germline V gene, CDR1 is GTSNPN and CDR2 is SVGIG (reference sequence). Trimming at V came to 1 base and at J to 4 bases, leaving 3 bases not matched to a gene. CDR3 amino acids: CAWSGGGRYNEQFF. The CDR3 DNA follows: TGTGCCTGGAGTGGTGGCGGGAGGTACAATGAGCAGTTCTTC.

This chain connects TRBV6-5 to TRBJ1-6; no firm D call. CDR3 size: 16 residues. V lost 0 bases, J lost 7 bases, and 13 bases lay in between. CDR1 and CDR2 (germline): MNHEY, SVGAGI. In DNA form, the CDR3 reads TGTGCCAGCAGTTACTCGGAGGGAAAACTAAATTCACCCCTCCACTTT. Translating gives CASSYSEGKLNSPLHF.

J is TRBJ2-7 and V is TRBV10-3; D is possibly TRBD2 (6 bases). This CDR3 has 13 residues. In germline, CDR1 is ENHRY, CDR2 SYGVKD. Deletions cut 9 bases from V and 4 bases from J, with 16 bases between. CDR3 loop: CAIRAGTLYEQYF. Written as DNA, the CDR3 is TGTGCCATTCGAGCCGGGACTCTTTACGAGCAGTACTTC.

The chain employs TRBV19 and TRBJ2-3; TRBD2 agrees at 12 bases. This CDR3 spans 16 amino acids. J lost 7 bases, V lost 1 base, and 6 bases had no gene match. The V gene's germline CDR1 is LNHDA and CDR2 SQIVND (reference sequence). CDR3 sequence (DNA): TGTGCCAGTAGTATAGGCGGACTAGCGGGATTTTATACGCAGTATTTT. Its translation: CASSIGGLAGFYTQYF.

The genes are TRBV2 and TRBJ2-5; TRBD2 might be the D (6 bases). The germline V gene encodes CDR1 SNHLY and CDR2 FYNNEI. Trimming pared 0 bases from V and 6 bases from J, leaving 14 bases between. The CDR3 loop spans 15 amino acids. The CDR3 here is CASSEAGGRRKTQYF. The CDR3 region has the DNA TGTGCCAGCAGTGAAGCGGGGGGTCGCAGGAAGACCCAGTACTTC. The variable domain in full, with the rest retrieved from reference TRBV2 and TRBJ2-5, is EPEVTQTPSHQVTQMGQEVILRCVPISNHLYFYWYRQILGQKVEFLVSFYNNEISEKSEIFDDQFSVERPDGSNFTLKIRSTKLEDSAMYFCASSEAGGRRKTQYFGPGTRLLVL.

The chain joins TRBV7-2 to TRBJ2-7; tentatively, D is TRBD1 (5 bases). Germline V gives CDR1 SGHTA, CDR2 FQGNSA. The V end was cut by 4 bases, the J end by 7 bases, with 14 bases between. The CDR3 is 13 residues long. The CDR3 DNA reads as TGTGCCAGCAGCTCGGTCCAGGGTGGGGAGCAGTACTTC. Residues: CASSSVQGGEQYF.

The chain has TRBV7-3 and TRBJ2-1, with 7 bases aligning to TRBD1. This CDR3 comprises 15 residues. Unmatched junction bases numbered 4, after V lost 2 bases and J lost 3 bases. CDR1 is SGHTA and CDR2 is FQGTGA in the germline V gene. CDR3 residues: CASSLSPGGYNEQFF. For the CDR3, the DNA is TGTGCCAGCAGCTTATCCCCAGGGGGCTACAATGAGCAGTTCTTC.